The clone carrying this TCR beta chain occurred a few times. What it binds is not known. This entry is derived from a study of T-cell memory formation after mild COVID-19. The TCR alpha and TCR beta cDNA libraries, bearing sample barcodes and UMIs, were generated by 5'RACE using constant-segment primers. MiXCR, applied by TCRdb to the 5' RACE reads, yields one record per CDR3 protein. This sample carries about 440,000 distinct CDR3 sequences, 20% of them seen once, and the ten largest clones take approximately 8.4%. V shed 5 bases and J 0 bases; nucleotides not matched to a gene: 10. In germline, CDR1 is DFQATT, CDR2 SNEGSKA (reference sequence). The CDR3 totals 16 residues. Study findings and constraints: Among clones contracting day 15 to 85, CD4/CD8 was balanced, whereas later expanders leaned CD4+. Specificity for SARS-CoV-2 was not confirmed among the second-wave clones peaking on day 37. Memory sampled before infection contained some responding clones, suggesting cross-reactive memory joined.

The chain couples TRBV20-1 to TRBJ2-4, with 7 bases aligning to TRBD2. Source material: PBMCs or a T cell subset sorted from them (not recorded which). The receptor's source is an adult woman who had mild COVID-19 (a few samples of this study predate the infection). Cell type and time point are not known. The DNA for the CDR3 is TGCAGTGCTGCCGATTCTAGCGGAGGAGCCAAAAACATTCAGTACTTC. Translated, it gives CSAADSSGGAKNIQYF.